This note documents a single T cell receptor (beta chain) sequence. Its antigen is as yet unknown. Other DNA sequences in the sample encode the same CDR3. This entry comes from a study of identifying expanded T cells in peripheral blood. Study-wide points: Over about two and four weeks, about 16.4 and 19 clones changed, versus 1.2 between replicates. Variance in clone template counts between approximately two-week samples significantly increased with total template count across all healthy donors.

During the collection period, no donor immune events like infections were recorded. The repertoire was sequenced with immunoSEQ multiplex PCR; TCRdb's copy has only in-frame clones and lacks some. In the table there are about 81,000 clones, 80% to 85% of which are singletons. V dropped 2 bases and J dropped 4 bases, with 6 bases sitting between them. The CDR3 length is 13 residues. Germline lookup yields CDR1 MDHEN and CDR2 SYDVKM. Sequencing was performed on blood. The origin of this receptor is a person aged 18-70 years in good health. J is TRBJ1-5 and V is TRBV28, with D possibly being TRBD1 (6 bases). CDR3 sequence reads: CASSLQGNQPQHF. Written as DNA, the CDR3 is TGTGCCAGCAGTTTACAGGGGAATCAGCCCCAGCATTTT.